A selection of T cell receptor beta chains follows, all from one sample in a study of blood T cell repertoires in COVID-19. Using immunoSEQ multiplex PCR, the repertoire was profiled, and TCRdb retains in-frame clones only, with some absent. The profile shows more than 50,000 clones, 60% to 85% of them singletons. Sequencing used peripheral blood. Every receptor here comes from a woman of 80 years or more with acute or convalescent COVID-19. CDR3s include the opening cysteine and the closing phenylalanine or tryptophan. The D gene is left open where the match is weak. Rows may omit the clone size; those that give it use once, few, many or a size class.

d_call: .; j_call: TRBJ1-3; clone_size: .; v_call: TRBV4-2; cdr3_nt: TGTGCCAGCAGCCGCAAGGGCAGGGACTCTGGAAACACCATATATTTT; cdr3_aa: CASSRKGRDSGNTIYF
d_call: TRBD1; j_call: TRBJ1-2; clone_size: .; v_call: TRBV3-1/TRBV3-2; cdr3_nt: TGTGCCAGCAGCCTCGGACAGGCGACGGCGCGGGGCTACACCTTC; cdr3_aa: CASSLGQATARGYTF
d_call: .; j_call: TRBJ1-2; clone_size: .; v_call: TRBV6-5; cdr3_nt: TGTGCCAGCAGCCCCGCAGACAGAAACTATGGCTACACCTTC; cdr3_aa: CASSPADRNYGYTF
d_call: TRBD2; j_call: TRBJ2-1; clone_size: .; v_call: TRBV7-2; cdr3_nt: TGTGCCAGCAGCTTTGGAGCGGGAGGAAATAAGCAGTTCTTC; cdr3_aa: CASSFGAGGNKQFF
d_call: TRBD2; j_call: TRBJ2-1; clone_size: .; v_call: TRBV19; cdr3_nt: TGTGCCAGTAGTATTTTCGTTAGGACTAGCGGGAGGGCCGGTTACAATGAGCAGTTCTTC; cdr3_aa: CASSIFVRTSGRAGYNEQFF
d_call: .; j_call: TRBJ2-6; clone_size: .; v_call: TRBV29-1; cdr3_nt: TGCAGCGTTGATGGGGGCGCCGGGGCCAACGTCCTGACTTTC; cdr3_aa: CSVDGGAGANVLTF
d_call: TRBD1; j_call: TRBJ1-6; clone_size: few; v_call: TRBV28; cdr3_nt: TGTGCCAGCTATTCGTGGACAGGGATTTTTAATTCACCCCTCCACTTT; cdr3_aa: CASYSWTGIFNSPLHF
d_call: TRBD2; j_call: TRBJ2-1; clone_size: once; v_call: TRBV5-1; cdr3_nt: TGCGCCAGCAGCAGAGGGACTAGCGGGAGGGGATATGAGCAGTTCTTC; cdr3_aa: CASSRGTSGRGYEQFF
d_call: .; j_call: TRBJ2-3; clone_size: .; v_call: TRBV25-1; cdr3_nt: TGTGCCAGCAGGGTACAGGGGAGGGATACGCAGTATTTT; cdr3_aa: CASRVQGRDTQYF
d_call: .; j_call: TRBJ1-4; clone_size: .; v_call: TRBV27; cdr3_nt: TGTGCCAGCAGTTTAGGGGGGTTTAATGAAAAACTGTTTTTT; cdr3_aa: CASSLGGFNEKLFF
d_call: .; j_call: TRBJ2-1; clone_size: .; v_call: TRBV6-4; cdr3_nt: TGTGCCAGCAGTGCTTACTACGGGGATGAGCAGTTCTTC; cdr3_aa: CASSAYYGDEQFF
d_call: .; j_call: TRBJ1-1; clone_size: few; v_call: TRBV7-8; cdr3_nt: TGTGCCAGCAGCGGACAGACTATGAACACTGAAGCTTTCTTT; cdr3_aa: CASSGQTMNTEAFF
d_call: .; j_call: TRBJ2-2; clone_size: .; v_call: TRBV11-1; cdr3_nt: TGTGCCAGCAGCTCGAGGTTATCCGGGGAGCTGTTTTTT; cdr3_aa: CASSSRLSGELFF
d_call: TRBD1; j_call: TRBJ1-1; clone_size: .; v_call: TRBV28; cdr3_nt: TGTGCCTGTCACCCGACAGGGGACACTGAAGCTTTCTTT; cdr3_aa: CACHPTGDTEAFF
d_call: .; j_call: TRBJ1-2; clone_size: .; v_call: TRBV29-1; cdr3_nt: TGCAGCGTTACAGGGTCGGGCTATGGCTACACCTTC; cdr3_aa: CSVTGSGYGYTF
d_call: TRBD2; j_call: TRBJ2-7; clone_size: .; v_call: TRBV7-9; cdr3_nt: TGTGCCAGCAGCTTAGCTCCACTAGCGGGACTCTACGAGCAGTACTTC; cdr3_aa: CASSLAPLAGLYEQYF
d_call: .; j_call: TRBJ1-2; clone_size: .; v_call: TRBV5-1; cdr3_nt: TGCGCCAGCAGCTTGGCCAGGCAGGGTCATGGCTACACCTTC; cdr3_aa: CASSLARQGHGYTF
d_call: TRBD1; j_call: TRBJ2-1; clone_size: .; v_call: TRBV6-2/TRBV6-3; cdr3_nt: TGTGCCAGCAGTTACCCCCCGGGGACAGGGTATAGTGAGCAGTTCTTC; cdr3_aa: CASSYPPGTGYSEQFF
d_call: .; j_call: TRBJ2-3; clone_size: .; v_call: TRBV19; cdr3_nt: TGTGCCAGTAGTACAATTTTAGCGGAGAACACAGATACGCAGTATTTT; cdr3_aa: CASSTILAENTDTQYF
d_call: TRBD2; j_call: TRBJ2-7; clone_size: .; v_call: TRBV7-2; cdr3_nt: TGTGCCGTAACGGGGTCCCTAGCGGGAGAGCAGTACTTC; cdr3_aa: CAVTGSLAGEQYF
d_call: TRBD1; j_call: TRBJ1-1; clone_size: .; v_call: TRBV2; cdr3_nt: TGTGCCAGCAAGCAGACAGGGGAGAACACTGAAGCTTTCTTT; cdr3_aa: CASKQTGENTEAFF
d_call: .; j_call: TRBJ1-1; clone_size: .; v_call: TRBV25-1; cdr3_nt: TGTGCCAGCAGTCATCCCGGGGCCCGGGGGACTGAAGCTTTCTTT; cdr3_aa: CASSHPGARGTEAFF
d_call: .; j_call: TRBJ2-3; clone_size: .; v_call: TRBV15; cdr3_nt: TGTGCCACCAGCAGACAGGGTATAACAGATACGCAGTATTTT; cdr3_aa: CATSRQGITDTQYF
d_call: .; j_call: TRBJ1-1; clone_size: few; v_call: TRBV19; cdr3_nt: TGTGCCAGTAGTATCAGTGCAGGGATCACTGAAGCTTTCTTT; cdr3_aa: CASSISAGITEAFF
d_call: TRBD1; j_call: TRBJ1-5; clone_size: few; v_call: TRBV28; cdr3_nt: TGTGCCAGCAGTCCCCCCAGGGGGGATCAGCCCCAGCATTTT; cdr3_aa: CASSPPRGDQPQHF
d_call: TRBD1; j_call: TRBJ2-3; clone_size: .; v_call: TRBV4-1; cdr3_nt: TGCGCCAGCAGCCCCAAACCCGTCTGGACAGGATCGGATACGCAGTATTTT; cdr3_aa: CASSPKPVWTGSDTQYF
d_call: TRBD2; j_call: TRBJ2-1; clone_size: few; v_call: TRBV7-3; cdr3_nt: TGTGCCAGCAGCTCGGCCGGGACTAGGTCGTACAATGAGCAGTTCTTC; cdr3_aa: CASSSAGTRSYNEQFF
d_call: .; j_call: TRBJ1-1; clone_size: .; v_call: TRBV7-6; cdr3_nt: TGTGCCAGCAGCTTAGCGGTCCGGGGGGTCGACACTGAAGCTTTCTTT; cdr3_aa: CASSLAVRGVDTEAFF
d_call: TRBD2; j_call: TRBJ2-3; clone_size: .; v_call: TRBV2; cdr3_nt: TGTGCCAGCGGACTAGCGGGAGGGCAGGGTACGCAGTATTTT; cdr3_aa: CASGLAGGQGTQYF
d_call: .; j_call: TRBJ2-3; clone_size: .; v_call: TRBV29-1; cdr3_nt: TGCAGCGTGAGGGGGGGGGATACGCAGTATTTT; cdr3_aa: CSVRGGDTQYF
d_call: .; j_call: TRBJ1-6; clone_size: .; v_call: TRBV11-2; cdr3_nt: TGTGCCAGCAGCTTAGAACCAGGGAATAATTCACCCCTCCACTTT; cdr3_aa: CASSLEPGNNSPLHF
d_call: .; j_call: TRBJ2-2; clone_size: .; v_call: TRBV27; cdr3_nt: TGTGCCAGCAGTCCACGGTGGACCGGGGAGCTGTTTTTT; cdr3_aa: CASSPRWTGELFF
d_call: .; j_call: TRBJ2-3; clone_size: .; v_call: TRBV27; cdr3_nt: TGTGCCAGCAGTCAGGGGTGGGATACGCAGTATTTT; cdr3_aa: CASSQGWDTQYF
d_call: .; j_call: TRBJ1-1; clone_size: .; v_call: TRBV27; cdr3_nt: TGTGCCAGCAGTTTTGGGCAGGGTGACACTGAAGCTTTCTTT; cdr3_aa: CASSFGQGDTEAFF
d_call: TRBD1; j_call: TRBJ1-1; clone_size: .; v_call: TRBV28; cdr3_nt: TGTGCCAGCTTAGGGGGCCAGAACACTGAAGCTTTCTTT; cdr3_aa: CASLGGQNTEAFF
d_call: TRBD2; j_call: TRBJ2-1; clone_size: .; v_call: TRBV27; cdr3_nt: TGTGCCAGCAGTTTCCCCGGCGGTAGCGGGGAGCTCTTC; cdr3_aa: CASSFPGGSGELF
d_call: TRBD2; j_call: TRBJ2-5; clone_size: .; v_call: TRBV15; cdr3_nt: TGTGCCACCAGCAGAGGAGTAGGGACTAGCGGGAGTAGGGTGACCCAGTACTTC; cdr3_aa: CATSRGVGTSGSRVTQYF
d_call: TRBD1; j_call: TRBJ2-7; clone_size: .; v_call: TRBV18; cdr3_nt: TGTGCCAGCTCACCAGTAAGGGGACAGAGGGAGCAGTACTTC; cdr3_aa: CASSPVRGQREQYF
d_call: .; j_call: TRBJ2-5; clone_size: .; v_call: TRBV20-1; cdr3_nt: TGCAGTGCTAGTTTGCGGGGTGGGGCGGGGTACCAAGAGACCCAGTACTTC; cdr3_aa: CSASLRGGAGYQETQYF
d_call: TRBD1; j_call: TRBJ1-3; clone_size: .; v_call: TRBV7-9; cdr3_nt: TGTGCCAGCAGCTTTGCCCCGACAGGGCAGACTGGAAACACCATATATTTT; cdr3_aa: CASSFAPTGQTGNTIYF
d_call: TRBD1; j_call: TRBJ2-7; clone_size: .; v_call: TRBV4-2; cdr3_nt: TGTGCCAGCAGCCAAGAGCGGACAGGGGTGTACGAGCAGTACTTC; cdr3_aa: CASSQERTGVYEQYF
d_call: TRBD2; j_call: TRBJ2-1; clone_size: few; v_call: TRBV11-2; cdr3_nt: TGTGCCAGCACTCTATCCGGGGCGGGAGCGGGGAATGAGCAGTTCTTC; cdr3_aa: CASTLSGAGAGNEQFF
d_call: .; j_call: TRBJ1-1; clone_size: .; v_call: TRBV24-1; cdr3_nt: TGTGCCACCAGTGGTTCCGCTATGAACACTGAAGCTTTCTTT; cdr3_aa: CATSGSAMNTEAFF
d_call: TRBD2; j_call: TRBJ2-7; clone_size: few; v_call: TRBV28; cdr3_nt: TGTGCCAGCAGACCCCGACTAGCGGGAGGGGCCCACGAGCAGTACTTC; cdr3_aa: CASRPRLAGGAHEQYF
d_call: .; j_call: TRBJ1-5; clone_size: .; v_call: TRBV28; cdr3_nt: TGTGCCAGCAGACACCAGGGTATGCCCCAGCATTTT; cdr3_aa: CASRHQGMPQHF
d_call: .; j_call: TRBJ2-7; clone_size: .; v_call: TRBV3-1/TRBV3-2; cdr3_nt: TGTGCCAGCAGCCAACGGGACAGTTACGGGACTCCTGACTCCTACGAGCAGTACTTC; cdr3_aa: CASSQRDSYGTPDSYEQYF
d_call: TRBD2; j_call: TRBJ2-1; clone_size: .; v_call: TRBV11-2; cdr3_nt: TGTGCCAGCAGCTCGGGACTAGCGGGAGGGCGGGGTGAGCAGTTCTTC; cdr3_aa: CASSSGLAGGRGEQFF
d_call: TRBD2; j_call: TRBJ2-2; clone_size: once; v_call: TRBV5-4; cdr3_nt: TGTGCCAGCAGCTGGGGTGCAGCGGGAGGAGGTACCGGGGAGCTGTTTTTT; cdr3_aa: CASSWGAAGGGTGELFF
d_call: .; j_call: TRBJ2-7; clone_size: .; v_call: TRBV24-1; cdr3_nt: TGTGCCACCAGTAACGGCAGGGAACCCTACGAGCAGTACTTC; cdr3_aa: CATSNGREPYEQYF
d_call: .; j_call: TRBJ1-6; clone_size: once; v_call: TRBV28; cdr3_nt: TGTGCCAGCAGTTTGTGGGGGGGCCTCCTCCACTTT; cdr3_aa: CASSLWGGLLHF
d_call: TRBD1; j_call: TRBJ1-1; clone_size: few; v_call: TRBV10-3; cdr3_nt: TGTGCCATCAGTAGGAGTACAGGGGACAAGGCCCCTGAAGCTTTCTTT; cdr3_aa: CAISRSTGDKAPEAFF
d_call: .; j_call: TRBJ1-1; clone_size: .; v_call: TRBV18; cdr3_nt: TGTGCCAGCTCAGCACAGAGGAACACTGAAGCTTTCTTT; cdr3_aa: CASSAQRNTEAFF
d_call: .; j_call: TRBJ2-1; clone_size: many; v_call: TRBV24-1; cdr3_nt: TGTGCCACCAGTGACCCAAAAGAGAAGTACAATGAGCAGTTCTTC; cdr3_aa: CATSDPKEKYNEQFF
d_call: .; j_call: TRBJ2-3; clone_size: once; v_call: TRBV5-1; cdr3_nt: TGCGCCAGCAGCTTAGAGGGCCGATACGCAGAGACGCAGTATTTT; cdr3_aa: CASSLEGRYAETQYF
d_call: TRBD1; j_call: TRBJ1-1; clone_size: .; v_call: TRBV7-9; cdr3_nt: TGTGCCAGCAGCGTCGGACAGGGTGGCACTGAAGCTTTCTTT; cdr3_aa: CASSVGQGGTEAFF